This TCR beta chain was captured in a study of OX40 agonist ivuxolimab in advanced cancers. Some background on the complete study: The costimulatory receptor OX40 (CD134) was targeted by ivuxolimab, a fully human IgG2 agonistic monoclonal antibody. Intravenous ivuxolimab was administered to patients every 2 weeks at six dose levels: 0.01, 0.1, 0.3, 1.5, 3 and 10 mg/kg. Among the roughly 50 dose-escalation patients, some 20 had hepatocellular carcinoma, 15 or so melanoma, 9 renal cell carcinoma and 9 head and neck cancer. In the dose-escalation cohort, 82.7% of patients were male, and the mean age was roughly 60 years with a range of roughly 20 to 80. Patients were allowed to have had prior anti-PD-1, anti-PD-L1 or anti-CTLA-4 therapy, and approximately 37% of the dose-escalation patients had been treated with checkpoint inhibitors. Partial responses occurred in three dose-escalation patients, of whom one had hepatocellular carcinoma and two had cutaneous melanoma. Peripheral TCRbeta sequencing aimed to test whether ivuxolimab altered TCR sequence diversity and caused clonal T-cell expansion. The paper covers the monotherapy dose-escalation part of the phase I ivuxolimab trial, which included N ≈ 52 patients. The investigation overall reported the following: Low levels of normalized T-cell clonal expansion were also shown by some nonresponding patients. After ivuxolimab, expanded clones were on average more numerous among CD8+ T cells than among CD4+ T cells. The antigen specificity of the clonally expanded peripheral T cells was not determined. At doses of 0.1 to 3.0 mg/kg, clonal expansion of both CD4+ and CD8+ T cells in blood was seen between baseline and week 6. In the 0.1-3.0 mg/kg groups, partial responders were among the patients with the lowest normalized peripheral clonal expansion, particularly in CD8+ T cells.

To sequence the TCRbeta CDR3 region, genomic DNA was isolated from the sorted cells. The immunoSEQ Assay was used for sequencing of TCRbeta CDR3 regions. TCRdb provides this immuneACCESS table in a form limited to in-frame rearrangements. Some clones are lacking; in checked studies, under half of them reflect an unresolved V gene, and why the rest are absent is not known. The sample contains 25,000 to 30,000 clones, 83% of them found a single time. Approximately 12% of the sample goes to the ten largest clones. About this clone itself: The antigen it binds to is not known. No clone much larger than this one lies a single base away; base qualities are absent.

The trial excluded patients who had a history of autoimmune disease or who were on systemic immunosuppression. In every dose cohort, peripheral blood was drawn for TCR sequencing at baseline, cycle 4 day 1, and cycle 7 day 1. Samples came from an open-label, multicenter, first-in-human phase I dose-escalation trial of ivuxolimab. Adults with locally advanced or metastatic head and neck squamous cell, hepatocellular, melanoma or renal cell carcinoma were enrolled in the trial. Before TCR sequencing, CD4+ T cells and CD8+ T cells were sorted from peripheral blood as separate populations. This specimen consisted of CD4+ or CD8+ T cells sorted from blood, obtained in a trial of the OX40 agonist ivuxolimab. The sequence derives from an adult with an advanced solid tumor such as melanoma, head and neck, liver or kidney cancer.

The CDR3 has the sequence CASSLGTSDTDTQYF. The DNA sequence is given as TGTGCCAGCAGCTTAGGTACTAGCGACACAGATACGCAGTATTTT. This chain is built from TRBV7-9 and TRBJ2-3, with 7 central nucleotides matching TRBD2. Relative to germline, V is missing 1 base and J is missing 2 bases, with 3 bases of the junction outside any gene match. Based on the germline V gene (reference sequence), the CDR1 and CDR2 sequences are SEHNR and FQNEAQ. CDR3 length: 15 amino acids, cysteine to phenylalanine. The DNA shown is the 45-base CDR3, in frame from base 1.